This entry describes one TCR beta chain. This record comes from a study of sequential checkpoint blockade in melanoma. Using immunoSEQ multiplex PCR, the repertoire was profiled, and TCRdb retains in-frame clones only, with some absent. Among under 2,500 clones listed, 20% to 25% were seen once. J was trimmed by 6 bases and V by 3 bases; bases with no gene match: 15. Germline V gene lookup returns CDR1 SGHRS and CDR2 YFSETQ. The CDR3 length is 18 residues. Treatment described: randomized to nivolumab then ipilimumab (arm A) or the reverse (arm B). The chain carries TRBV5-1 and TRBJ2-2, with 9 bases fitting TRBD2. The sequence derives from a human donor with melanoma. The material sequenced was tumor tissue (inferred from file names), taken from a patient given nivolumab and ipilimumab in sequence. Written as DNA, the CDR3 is TGCGCCAGCAGCTCCCGAAGAGAGACTAGCGGAGGACCCGGGGAGCTGTTTTTT. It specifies CASSSRRETSGGPGELFF. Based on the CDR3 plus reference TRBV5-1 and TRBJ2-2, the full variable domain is KAGVTQTPRYLIKTRGQQVTLSCSPISGHRSVSWYQQTPGQGLQFLFEYFSETQRNKGNFPGRFSGRQFSNSRSEMNVSTLELGDSALYLCASSSRRETSGGPGELFFGEGSRLTVL.